These T cell receptor beta chains were read from a single sample in a study of cytomegalovirus exposure and HLA in healthy donors. Sequenced by immunoSEQ multiplex PCR; TCRdb stores in-frame clones only, minus some. Seen here are roughly 180,000 clones, 84% observed once, and the top ten hold 1%. The sample comprised PBMCs. The source of these receptors is a man aged 30 to 39 in good health and CMV-seronegative. Both conserved end residues are part of each CDR3. Fields, in order: clone size, D gene, CDR3 length, V gene, J gene, CDR3 protein, CDR3 DNA. The D gene is left open where the match is weak. Rows may omit the clone size; those that give it use once, few, many or a size class.

>-|-|11|TRBV20-1|TRBJ2-7
CSARSYYEQYF
TGCAGTGCTAGATCCTACTACGAGCAGTACTTC
>-|TRBD2|15|TRBV11-2|TRBJ2-7
CASSWRTSDSYEQYF
TGTGCCAGCAGCTGGAGGACTAGCGATTCCTACGAGCAGTACTTC
>-|-|16|TRBV2|TRBJ2-1
CASSEGLAGGWNEQFF
TGTGCCAGCAGTGAAGGGTTGGCAGGGGGGTGGAATGAGCAGTTCTTC
>-|-|15|TRBV10-3|TRBJ1-3
CAISESAGSGNTIYF
TGTGCCATCAGTGAGTCGGCAGGCTCTGGAAACACCATATATTTT
>few|TRBD1|13|TRBV18|TRBJ2-7
CASSPGTGNEQYF
TGTGCCAGCTCACCAGGGACAGGGAATGAGCAGTACTTC
>-|-|14|TRBV18|TRBJ2-5
CASSPEGRRETQYF
TGTGCCAGCTCACCGGAGGGGAGGAGGGAGACCCAGTACTTC
>-|-|13|TRBV5-1|TRBJ2-5
CASSTQVRETQYF
TGCGCCAGCAGCACCCAGGTCAGGGAGACCCAGTACTTC
>-|TRBD1|15|TRBV7-9|TRBJ1-4
CASSLMTGGDEKLFF
TGTGCCAGCAGCCTCATGACAGGGGGCGATGAAAAACTGTTTTTT
>-|-|13|TRBV5-4|TRBJ2-5
CASSPSGGAGRYF
TGTGCCAGCAGCCCCTCCGGAGGGGCAGGCCGGTACTTC
>-|TRBD1|14|TRBV5-1|TRBJ1-2
CASSLTGGGYGYTF
TGCGCCAGCAGCCTGACAGGGGGCGGATATGGCTACACCTTC
>-|TRBD1|14|TRBV6-1|TRBJ2-7
CASRKGQGYYEQYF
TGTGCCAGCCGTAAGGGACAGGGCTACTACGAGCAGTACTTC
>-|-|12|TRBV5-4|TRBJ1-6
CASSLQNSPLHF
TGTGCCAGCAGCTTGCAGAATTCACCCCTCCACTTT
>-|TRBD1|15|TRBV2|TRBJ2-3
CASSLIDRGTDTQYF
TGTGCCAGCAGTCTAATCGACAGGGGCACAGATACGCAGTATTTT
>-|TRBD1|18|TRBV4-2|TRBJ1-5
CASSLRTGTLFGNQPQHF
TGTGCCAGCAGCCTTCGGACAGGGACCCTATTTGGCAATCAGCCCCAGCATTTT
>-|TRBD1|14|TRBV9|TRBJ2-7
CASSVRTGGYEQYF
TGTGCCAGCAGCGTTAGGACAGGGGGTTACGAGCAGTACTTC
>-|-|12|TRBV5-4|TRBJ2-7
CASRRDQSEQYF
TGTGCCAGCCGCAGGGATCAGAGCGAGCAGTACTTC
>-|-|16|TRBV5-1|TRBJ2-7
CASSLGVLGAGYEQYF
TGCGCCAGCAGCTTGGGCGTTTTGGGGGCTGGCTACGAGCAGTACTTC
>-|TRBD1|12|TRBV7-9|TRBJ2-7
CASSLAGTGGFF
TGTGCCAGCAGCCTAGCTGGGACAGGGGGTTTCTTC
>-|TRBD1|13|TRBV27|TRBJ1-2
CASRAGGLYGYTF
TGTGCCAGCAGGGCAGGGGGCCTTTATGGCTACACCTTC
>-|TRBD2|15|TRBV7-3|TRBJ2-2
CASSLRLAGAGELFF
TGTGCCAGCAGCTTACGGCTAGCGGGAGCCGGGGAGCTGTTTTTT
>-|-|15|TRBV7-8|TRBJ2-5
CASNYGGGNQETQYF
TGTGCCAGCAACTATGGGGGGGGCAACCAAGAGACCCAGTACTTC
>-|-|13|TRBV5-1|TRBJ2-5
CASSWDWEETQYF
TGCGCCAGCAGCTGGGACTGGGAGGAGACCCAGTACTTC
>-|TRBD1|15|TRBV2|TRBJ1-1
CASSRPRGSSTEAFF
TGTGCCAGCAGCCGACCCAGGGGGAGCAGCACTGAAGCTTTCTTT
>-|-|14|TRBV5-1|TRBJ1-5
CASSLGQSNQPQHF
TGCGCCAGCAGCTTGGGGCAGTCCAATCAGCCCCAGCATTTT
>-|TRBD1|13|TRBV7-9|TRBJ2-7
CASSQTGGHEQYF
TGTGCCAGCAGTCAAACAGGGGGCCACGAGCAGTACTTC
>-|TRBD1|19|TRBV6-7|TRBJ2-7
CASSTRQGALPGYEHEQYF
TGTGCCAGCAGTACCCGACAGGGGGCGCTTCCTGGGTACGAGCACGAGCAGTACTTC
>-|-|15|TRBV21-1|TRBJ2-1
CASRPKRRPYNEQFF
TGTGCCAGCAGACCCAAGCGGAGACCCTACAATGAGCAGTTCTTC
>-|-|14|TRBV13|TRBJ1-2
CASSLGGNIGGYTF
TGTGCCAGCAGCTTGGGAGGTAACATAGGTGGCTACACCTTC
>once|TRBD1|15|TRBV5-1|TRBJ1-3
CASSTGDSSGNTIYF
TGCGCCAGCAGCACAGGGGACTCCTCTGGAAACACCATATATTTT
>-|TRBD2|14|TRBV5-6|TRBJ2-3
CASSFLGTSYEQYF
TGTGCCAGCAGCTTCCTCGGGACTAGTTATGAGCAGTATTTT
>-|-|16|TRBV7-9|TRBJ1-1
CASSRGTSGVNTEAFF
TGTGCCAGCAGTCGGGGGACGTCGGGGGTGAACACTGAAGCTTTCTTT
>-|TRBD1|15|TRBV19|TRBJ2-5
CASSRGQVFVEAQYF
TGTGCCAGTAGCCGAGGACAGGTATTTGTTGAGGCCCAGTACTTC
>-|-|16|TRBV7-9|TRBJ2-2
CSSSLGGGPNTGELFF
TGTTCCAGCAGCTTAGGGGGGGGACCTAACACCGGGGAGCTGTTTTTT
>-|TRBD1|13|TRBV6-1|TRBJ1-6
CASSRQGNSPLHF
TGTGCCAGCAGCCGACAGGGTAATTCACCCCTCCACTTT
>-|-|12|TRBV2|TRBJ1-2
CASSDTGNGYTF
TGTGCCAGCAGTGACACAGGGAATGGCTACACCTTC
>-|-|13|TRBV6-1|TRBJ1-1
CASTIWEFTEAFF
TGTGCCAGCACGATATGGGAGTTCACTGAAGCTTTCTTT
>once|-|18|TRBV7-9|TRBJ1-4
CASSPRGSRLPTNEKLFF
TGTGCCAGCAGCCCTCGGGGGTCCAGACTACCAACTAATGAAAAACTGTTTTTT
>-|-|15|TRBV7-9|TRBJ2-7
CASSSAGWKAYEQYF
TGTGCCAGCAGCTCGGCCGGGTGGAAAGCCTACGAGCAGTACTTC
>-|TRBD2|17|TRBV5-1|TRBJ2-5
CASSLTTSGRAGETQYF
TGCGCCAGCAGCTTGACGACTAGCGGGAGGGCCGGGGAGACCCAGTACTTC
>-|TRBD1|15|TRBV9|TRBJ1-2
CASSGSPGTDYGYTF
TGTGCCAGCAGCGGAAGCCCCGGGACAGACTATGGCTACACCTTC
>-|TRBD2|16|TRBV7-3|TRBJ2-2
CASSQMPTSVDGELFF
TGTGCCAGCAGCCAGATGCCTACTAGCGTTGACGGGGAGCTGTTTTTT